What follows is one T cell receptor beta chain and its context. The entry originates in a study of human T cells and chemical hapten exposure. Across the whole study: Diphenylcyclopropenone was applied weekly to patients' scalps across the roughly 25-week study.

Sample time point: patch test 3, about 24 weeks after DPC sensitization. As to treatment: therapeutic diphenylcyclopropenone sensitization with weekly scalp DPC. Unmatched junction bases numbered 12, after V lost 5 bases and J lost 3 bases. The CDR3 covers 17 residues. In the original processing: A per-sample median of roughly 96,000 TCRs was observed, with counts ranging from roughly 20,000 to 690,600. TCRdb reprocessed the RACE reads via MiXCR and lists one record per CDR3 protein. None of the V and J calls come from the authors' own analysis; TCRdb made them. The sample carries 95,000 to 150,000 distinct CDR3 sequences, roughly 10% recorded once.

This chain uses TRBV12-3 or TRBV12-4 with TRBJ2-2; TRBD2 aligns across 7 bases. This receptor was obtained from a woman in her forties or fifties with alopecia areata. Some clones in this sample may be carry-over from other donors' samples. The input for sequencing was whole blood, taken in connection with sensitization to the hapten diphenylcyclopropenone (DPC). Here the CDR3 DNA reads TGTGCCAGCAGTCCCTCGACCGGGACTACCTACACCGGGGAGCTGTTTTTT. As protein: CASSPSTGTTYTGELFF.